One and the same sample provided the 21 T cell receptor beta chains below, sequenced in a study of molecular identifiers for immune sequencing clone quantification. TCRdb fed the PCR reads into MiXCR, producing one record per CDR3 protein. The sample consists of about 640,000 distinct CDR3 sequences, 15% to 20% of them appearing once. The sample was naive CD8+ T cells from blood, with Jurkat cell RNA spiked in. Documented subset: FACS-sorted CD8+CD4-CCR7+CD45RA+ naive T cells. These receptors all come from a human donor in good health. Some libraries in this study had Jurkat cell RNA spiked in.

This clonotype was detected many times. The rearrangement links TRBV4-1 to TRBJ2-2, with 12 bases that match TRBD1. V gave up 6 bases and J gave up 4 bases; unmatched junction bases: 15. The CDR3 is 19 amino acids. Germline V CDR1 and CDR2: MGHRA, YSYEKL. The CDR3 sequence is CASRLRDRGLSGVTGELFF. The CDR3 DNA reads TGCGCCAGCAGACTAAGGGACAGGGGGCTTTCGGGGGTCACCGGGGAGCTGTTTTTT.

This clonotype was counted once. This may stem from a read error, because a much larger clone lies one nucleotide away. This sequence joins TRBV7-9 and TRBJ1-6; no clear D gene. V was trimmed by 7 bases and J by 8 bases, leaving 18 bases between them. Germline loops: CDR1 SEHNR, CDR2 FQNEAQ (reference sequence). The CDR3 totals 15 residues. The chain's CDR3 is CASTVGPQLDSPLHF. The DNA of the CDR3 is TGTGCCAGCACCGTGGGTCCTCAATTGGATTCACCCCTCCACTTT.

This chain joins TRBV28 and TRBJ2-1; 14 bases are a match to TRBD2. The J segment lost 6 bases and the V segment lost 3 bases, leaving 10 bases of the junction unmatched. CDR3 length: 18 residues. Germline CDR1 and CDR2: MDHEN and SYDVKM. The CDR3: CASSFPGTSGSKGNEQFF. CDR3 DNA: TGTGCCAGCAGTTTCCCCGGGACTAGCGGGAGTAAGGGCAATGAGCAGTTCTTC.

The table lists this clonotype with many counts. This chain links TRBV6-6 with TRBJ2-5; TRBD2 matches 10 bases. The V and J ends lost 6 bases and 2 bases, in that order; junction bases with no gene match: 18. CDR3 length equals 19 residues. Germline V gene sequence: CDR1 MNHNY, CDR2 SVGAGI (reference sequence). The CDR3 bases are TGTGCCAGCAGCCTCATTAGCGGGAGGCGACCTATTTCTCAAGAGACCCAGTACTTC. Its protein is CASSLISGRRPISQETQYF.

This clonotype came up many times. The V and J genes are TRBV4-3 and TRBJ2-3; a weak D match, TRBD1 (5 bases). The V gene's germline CDR1 is LGHNA and CDR2 YSLEER. CDR3 length: 18 amino acids. The germline V and J ends were trimmed by 0 bases and 4 bases, with 20 bases remaining between them. The CDR3 DNA is TGCGCCAGCAGCCAAGAGGGGCTTGGCAGGGAAAAACCAGATACGCAGTATTTT. It codes for CASSQEGLGREKPDTQYF.

A few counts support this clonotype. V is TRBV9 and J is TRBJ2-2; D remains ambiguous. CDR1 SGDLS and CDR2 YYNGEE come from the germline V gene. The CDR3 spans 16 residues. Trimming pared 2 bases from V and 1 base from J, leaving 12 bases between. CDR3 loop: CASSVRSLWNTGELFF. CDR3 in DNA: TGTGCCAGCAGCGTGAGGTCGCTGTGGAACACCGGGGAGCTGTTTTTT.

This clonotype was seen many times. The V call is TRBV19, the J call TRBJ2-1; possible D gene TRBD1, 8 bases. CDR3 length: 15 residues. V gave up 10 bases and J gave up 6 bases, with 22 bases separating them. The germline gives CDR1 LNHDA, CDR2 SQIVND (reference sequence). CDR3 sequence: CATYTGGQASNEQFF. The CDR3 DNA reads TGTGCCACCTACACGGGGGGACAGGCTTCCAATGAGCAGTTCTTC.

The chain couples TRBV10-2 to TRBJ2-3; 8 nucleotides align to TRBD2. The V gene end was trimmed by 1 base and the J gene end by 2 bases; junction bases not matched to a gene: 8. Germline CDR1 WSHSY, CDR2 SAAADI. This CDR3 region has 17 residues. CDR3 residues: CASSEYLGLGNTDTQYF. The CDR3 nucleotides read TGCGCCAGCAGTGAGTATCTGGGACTAGGGAACACAGATACGCAGTATTTT.

The rearrangement links TRBV5-4 to TRBJ2-1; no clear D. CDR3 size: 15 residues. Trimming removed 3 bases at V and 2 bases at J, with 12 bases between. CDR1 is SGHNT, CDR2 YYREEE, per germline (reference sequence). This chain's CDR3 is CASSSLAAAYNEQFF. In DNA, the CDR3 is TGTGCCAGCAGCTCCTTGGCGGCGGCCTACAATGAGCAGTTCTTC. The entire variable domain, with the rest obtained from reference TRBV5-4 and TRBJ2-1, is as follows: ETGVTQSPTHLIKTRGQQVTLRCSSQSGHNTVSWYQQALGQGPQFIFQYYREEENGRGNFPPRFSGLQFPNYSSELNVNALELDDSALYLCASSSLAAAYNEQFFGPGTRLTVL.

This clonotype has a single count. A much larger clone sits a single nucleotide away, making a read error possible. The V call is TRBV7-9, the J call TRBJ2-2; 9 bases map to TRBD2. This CDR3 region has 16 residues. CDR1 and CDR2 (germline): SEHNR, FQNEAQ (reference sequence). CDR3 sequence: CAGSSPLAGWTGELFF. The CDR3 bases are TGTGCCGGCAGCTCCCCGCTAGCGGGGTGGACCGGGGAGCTGTTTTTT.

A note on this clonotype: One junction end disagrees with the germline gene, perhaps due to a read error. This chain joins TRBV24-1 and TRBJ2-2; 7 positions match TRBD1. The length of the CDR3 is 16 residues. Germline V gene data show CDR1 as KGHDR and CDR2 as SFDVKD. The CDR3 loop is CATNDNRDRDTGELFF. CDR3 coding DNA: TGTGCCACCAATGATAACCGAGACAGGGACACCGGGGAGCTGTTTTTT.

At least ten counts were recorded for this clonotype. V and J are TRBV30 and TRBJ2-5; D not certain. CDR1 and CDR2 from the germline V gene are GTSNPN and SVGIG (reference sequence). Deletions cut 4 bases from V and 5 bases from J, with 14 bases between. This CDR3 has 13 amino acids. The CDR3 DNA reads as TGTGCCTGGACGCCTGATACTATTGAGACCCAGTACTTC. Encoded protein: CAWTPDTIETQYF.

Many counts were recorded for this clonotype. This chain uses TRBV5-6 with TRBJ2-3; D tentatively reads TRBD1 or TRBD2 (5 bases each). V dropped 0 bases and J dropped 12 bases, with 11 bases sitting between them. CDR1 is SGHDT, CDR2 YYEEEE, per germline. This CDR3 has 12 residues. The CDR3 sequence is CASSLAFGAQYF. The CDR3 DNA reads TGTGCCAGCAGCTTGGCGTTCGGGGCACAGTATTTT.

This clonotype was detected ten times or more. The chain links TRBV6-5 to TRBJ2-7; possibly TRBD2 for D (5 bases). The CDR3 consists of 14 residues. Trimming shortened V by 0 bases and J by 7 bases, and 13 bases separated the two germline ends. Germline values: CDR1 MNHEY, CDR2 SVGAGI. The CDR3 region is CASSYSSYSGEQYF. For the CDR3, the DNA is TGTGCCAGCAGTTACTCCTCCTACTCGGGGGAGCAGTACTTC.

This clonotype came up many times. The CDR3 DNA is TGTGCCTGGAGTGTGGTCCGGGGACAAGAGACCCAGTACTTC. Amino acids: CAWSVVRGQETQYF. This chain connects TRBV30 to TRBJ2-5, with a tentative D call TRBD2 (5 bases). This CDR3 comprises 14 residues. V dropped 0 bases and J dropped 2 bases, with 10 bases sitting between them. Germline V gives CDR1 GTSNPN, CDR2 SVGIG (reference sequence). Combining the CDR3 with reference TRBV30 and TRBJ2-5 gives the whole variable domain SQTIHQWPATLVQPVGSPLSLECTVEGTSNPNLYWYRQAAGRGLQLLFYSVGIGQISSEVPQNLSASRPQDRQFILSSKKLLLSDSGFYLCAWSVVRGQETQYFGPGTRLLVL.

This clonotype has a handful of counts. Since a much larger clone is just one base distant, this may be a read error. J is TRBJ2-7 and V is TRBV4-1, with D tentatively TRBD2 (5 bases). CDR3 size: 18 residues. Trimming removed 3 bases at V and 3 bases at J, with 24 bases between. Germline CDR1 MGHRA, CDR2 YSYEKL. The CDR3 sequence is CASSQVPRPVGANYEQYF. The CDR3 DNA follows: TGCGCCAGCAGCCAGGTACCTCGCCCCGTGGGAGCTAACTACGAGCAGTACTTC.

This clonotype showed up many times. V gene TRBV28 combines with J gene TRBJ1-5; D may be TRBD1 (5 bases). CDR1 and CDR2 from the germline V gene are MDHEN and SYDVKM. Trimming pared 5 bases from V and 5 bases from J, leaving 13 bases between. The CDR3 contains 14 residues. CDR3 nucleotides: TGTGCCAGCAGTGACGCCAGGGATTATCAGCCCCAGCATTTT. Its translation is CASSDARDYQPQHF.

This clonotype has a count of ten or more. The chain recombines TRBV7-8 with TRBJ2-7, with D unclear. CDR1 SGHVS and CDR2 FQNEAQ come from the germline V gene. The V gene lost 2 bases and the J gene lost 3 bases, with 11 bases spanning the gap. This CDR3 has 14 residues. The CDR3, as DNA: TGTGCCAGCAGCTTATCAGACGAAAACTACGAGCAGTACTTC. Its protein product is CASSLSDENYEQYF. The full variable domain, its missing parts supplied by reference TRBV7-8 and TRBJ2-7, is GAGVSQSPRYKVAKRGQDVALRCDPISGHVSLFWYQQALGQGPEFLTYFQNEAQLDKSGLPSDRFFAERPEGSVSTLKIQRTQQEDSAVYLCASSLSDENYEQYFGPGTRLTVT.

With respect to this clonotype: The junction departs from germline at one end; a sequencing error may be responsible. The chain has TRBV12-3 or TRBV12-4 and TRBJ2-5, with D possibly being TRBD2 (5 bases). CDR3 length: 14 residues. CDR3 in amino acids: CACSLAPEEETQYF. The CDR3 DNA reads TGTGCCTGCAGTTTAGCGCCAGAAGAAGAGACCCAGTACTTC.

The V call is TRBV20-1, the J call TRBJ1-2, with 8 bases identical to TRBD1. Germline V gene sequence: CDR1 DFQATT, CDR2 SNEGSKA (reference sequence). With 2 bases clipped from V and 3 bases from J, the junction kept 5 bases outside the gene matches. This CDR3 is 14 amino acids long. This chain's CDR3 is CSARLQGGDYGYTF. DNA for the CDR3: TGCAGTGCTAGATTACAGGGGGGAGACTATGGCTACACCTTC.

This clonotype was observed a handful of times. The junction and the germline gene differ at one end; a read error may be behind it. CDR3 sequence (DNA): TGTGCCAGCGGCTTAACTAGCGGGAGTGCAGATACGCAGTATTTT. Translation: CASGLTSGSADTQYF. V gene TRBV7-3 combines with J gene TRBJ2-3, with 11 bases aligning to TRBD2. The CDR3 contains 15 residues. The germline V gene has CDR1 SGHTA and CDR2 FQGTGA.